One and the same sample provided the 15 T cell receptor beta chains below, sequenced in a study of blood T cell repertoires in COVID-19. Profiling relied on immunoSEQ multiplex PCR, and the TCRdb table lists in-frame clones only, not all of them. The table records around 300,000 clones, less than 90% of them present only once. The source material was peripheral blood. These TCRs come from a woman in her seventies with COVID-19, enrolled during active disease.

The rearrangement links TRBV19 to TRBJ2-2; maybe TRBD2 (7 bases). V was cut by 10 bases and J by 3 bases, with 21 bases left in between. The germline gives CDR1 LNHDA, CDR2 SQIVND (reference sequence). The CDR3 is made up of 16 amino acids. CDR3 DNA sequence: TGTGCCACCCCGCCCTGCGGGGGCGCGGACACCGGGGAGCTGTTTTTT. Translation: CATPPCGGADTGELFF.

The chain uses TRBV5-1 and TRBJ2-5, with a weak D call TRBD2 (6 bases). Germline V gives CDR1 SGHRS, CDR2 YFSETQ. There are 14 residues in the CDR3. The germline V and J ends were trimmed by 4 bases and 5 bases, with 15 bases remaining between them. In nucleotides, the CDR3 is TGCGCCAGCAGCGACCCTCAAGGAGGGGAGACCCAGTACTTC. Protein: CASSDPQGGETQYF.

V and J are TRBV12-3 or TRBV12-4 and TRBJ1-2; D gene ambiguous. V dropped 4 bases and J dropped 3 bases, with 6 bases sitting between them. The CDR3 has 12 amino acids. As DNA, the CDR3 is TGTGCCAGCAGTTGGGCAGACTATGGCTACACCTTC. This encodes CASSWADYGYTF.

This clone has only one observation. The gene calls are TRBV19 and TRBJ2-3, with TRBD2 matching 10 bases. J gave up 1 base and V 3 bases, and 7 bases lay outside the gene matches. Germline lookup yields CDR1 LNHDA and CDR2 SQIVND (reference sequence). This CDR3 contains 17 residues. CDR3 in amino acids: CASSISGGLFRTDTQYF. The CDR3 DNA follows: TGTGCCAGTAGTATTAGCGGGGGGCTCTTCCGCACAGATACGCAGTATTTT.

The chain joins TRBV5-1 to TRBJ2-7; 7 bases are a match to TRBD1. CDR1 SGHRS and CDR2 YFSETQ come from the germline V gene. This CDR3 has 14 residues. V lost 2 bases and J lost 7; bases outside the gene matches: 9. CDR3 sequence: CASSLGQARGEQYF. The CDR3 coding sequence is TGCGCCAGCAGCTTAGGACAGGCTCGCGGAGAGCAGTACTTC.

This clone was seen a single time. V is TRBV19 and J is TRBJ1-4; 8 nucleotides agree with TRBD1. Trimming at V came to 7 bases and at J to 6 bases, leaving 7 bases not matched to a gene. Looked up from germline, CDR1 is LNHDA and CDR2 is SQIVND (reference sequence). The CDR3 runs to 14 residues. The CDR3 reads CASTPGQGDEKLFF. The CDR3 DNA sequence: TGTGCCAGTACCCCAGGACAGGGTGATGAAAAACTGTTTTTT.

The rearrangement links TRBV5-6 to TRBJ2-2, with TRBD1 matching over 11 bases. The trim removed 4 bases at V and 6 bases at J, leaving 5 bases unmatched. The CDR3 runs to 15 residues. CDR1 is SGHDT, CDR2 YYEEEE, per germline. Here the CDR3 reads CASSGTGGHSGELFF. CDR3 DNA: TGTGCCAGCAGCGGGACAGGGGGGCACTCCGGGGAGCTGTTTTTT.

This clone was recorded once. The chain recombines TRBV6-5 with TRBJ1-2; 7 nucleotides match TRBD1. The germline V gene encodes CDR1 MNHEY and CDR2 SVGAGI. The CDR3 sequence is 13 residues long. The trim removed 7 bases at V and 8 bases at J, leaving 10 bases unmatched. This CDR3 is CASTIGQDRGYTF. In nucleotides, the CDR3 is TGTGCCAGCACCATCGGACAGGACAGGGGCTACACCTTC.

The chain is built from TRBV7-9 and TRBJ2-3; D is unclear. Germline CDR1 is SEHNR and CDR2 is FQNEAQ (reference sequence). The CDR3 contains 14 residues. The germline V and J ends were trimmed by 1 base and 5 bases, with 10 bases remaining between them. CDR3 coding DNA: TGTGCCAGCAGCTTAGAAAGTCGACAAGATACGCAGTATTTT. Amino acid sequence: CASSLESRQDTQYF.

The chain joins TRBV7-2 to TRBJ2-1; 10 positions agree with TRBD2. The CDR3 runs to 15 residues. With 5 bases clipped from V and 7 bases from J, the junction kept 8 bases outside the gene matches. Per the germline V gene, CDR1 is SGHTA and CDR2 is FQGNSA. In DNA form, the CDR3 reads TGTGCCAGCAGCCCCAAAGCGGGGGGGGGAAATGAGCAGTTCTTC. As protein: CASSPKAGGGNEQFF.

CDR3 loop: CASSYQGDYEAFF. For the CDR3, the DNA is TGCGCCAGCAGCTATCAAGGGGATTATGAAGCTTTCTTT. The rearrangement uses TRBV4-3 and TRBJ1-1, with D perhaps TRBD1 (5 bases). Trimming removed 5 bases from V and 7 bases from J, with 14 bases in between. There are 13 residues in the CDR3. Germline values: CDR1 LGHNA, CDR2 YSLEER.

The chain has TRBV29-1 and TRBJ2-7; 8 nucleotides align to TRBD2. Germline V gene data show CDR1 as SQVTM and CDR2 as ANQGSEA. The J segment lost 5 bases and the V segment lost 8 bases, leaving 8 bases of the junction unmatched. CDR3 length: 12 amino acids. In nucleotides, the CDR3 is TGCAGCATCTATAGGACTAGCAACGAGCAGTACTTC. It translates to CSIYRTSNEQYF.

The chain joins TRBV29-1 to TRBJ2-5; 10 bases match TRBD1. The CDR3 spans 15 residues. The junction had 10 bases not matched to a gene; V was cut back by 4 bases and J by 5 bases. Germline V CDR1 and CDR2: SQVTM, ANQGSEA. CDR3 loop: CSVGIRDRGPETQYF. DNA for the CDR3: TGCAGCGTTGGGATTCGGGACAGGGGACCCGAGACCCAGTACTTC.

The chain has TRBV7-3 and TRBJ2-4; D not certain. The CDR3 covers 13 residues. Trimming stripped 5 bases from V and 7 bases from J, with 12 bases between. Germline V gene data show CDR1 as SGHTA and CDR2 as FQGTGA. The CDR3 reads CASSLIDTNIQYF. The DNA for the CDR3 is TGTGCCAGCAGCCTGATAGACACGAACATTCAGTACTTC.

The rearrangement joins TRBV24-1 to TRBJ2-3; D might be TRBD1 (6 bases). Germline lookup yields CDR1 KGHDR and CDR2 SFDVKD. V was cut by 0 bases and J by 5 bases, with 14 bases left in between. The CDR3 sequence is 16 residues long. CDR3 sequence (DNA): TGTGCCACCAGTGATTTGGGGGGCGCAGGAAAAGATACGCAGTATTTT. Its translation: CATSDLGGAGKDTQYF.